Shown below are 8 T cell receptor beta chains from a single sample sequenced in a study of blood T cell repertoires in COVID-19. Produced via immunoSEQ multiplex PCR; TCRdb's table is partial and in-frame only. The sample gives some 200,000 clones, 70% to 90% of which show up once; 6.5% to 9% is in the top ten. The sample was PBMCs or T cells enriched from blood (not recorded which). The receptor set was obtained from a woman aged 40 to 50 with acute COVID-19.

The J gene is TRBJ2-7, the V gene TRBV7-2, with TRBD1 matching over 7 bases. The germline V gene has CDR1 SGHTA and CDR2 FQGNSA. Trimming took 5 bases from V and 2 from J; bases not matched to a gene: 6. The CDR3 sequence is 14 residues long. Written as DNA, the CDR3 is TGTGCCAGCAGCCAGATCGACAGGGCCTACGAGCAGTACTTC. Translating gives CASSQIDRAYEQYF.

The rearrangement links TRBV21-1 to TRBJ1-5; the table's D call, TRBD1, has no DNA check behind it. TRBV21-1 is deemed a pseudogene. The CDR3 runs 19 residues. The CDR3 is CASSKVARDRLIRNQPQHF. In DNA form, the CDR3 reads TGTGCCAGCAGCAAAGTTGCGCGGGACAGGTTAATACGCAATCAGCCCCAGCATTTT.

The CDR3 nucleotides are TGTGCCAGCGGGGAGACAGGGACCTACGAGCAGTACTTC. Amino acid sequence: CASGETGTYEQYF. The rearrangement joins TRBV12-3 or TRBV12-4 to TRBJ2-7; 7 nucleotides match TRBD1. The ends lost 8 bases at V and 2 bases at J; junction bases unmatched: 6. The CDR3 contains 13 residues.

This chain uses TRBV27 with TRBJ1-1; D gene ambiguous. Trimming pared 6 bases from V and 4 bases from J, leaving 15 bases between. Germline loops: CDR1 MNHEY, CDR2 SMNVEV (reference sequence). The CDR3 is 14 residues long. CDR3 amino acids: CASSPNGGPTEAFF. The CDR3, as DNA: TGTGCCAGCAGCCCAAACGGAGGGCCCACTGAAGCTTTCTTT.

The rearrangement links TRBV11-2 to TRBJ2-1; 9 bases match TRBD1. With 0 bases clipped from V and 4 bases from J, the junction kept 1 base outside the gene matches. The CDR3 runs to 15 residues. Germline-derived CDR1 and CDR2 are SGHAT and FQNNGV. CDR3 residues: CASSLETGGYNEQFF. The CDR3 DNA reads TGTGCCAGCAGCTTAGAGACAGGGGGATACAATGAGCAGTTCTTC.

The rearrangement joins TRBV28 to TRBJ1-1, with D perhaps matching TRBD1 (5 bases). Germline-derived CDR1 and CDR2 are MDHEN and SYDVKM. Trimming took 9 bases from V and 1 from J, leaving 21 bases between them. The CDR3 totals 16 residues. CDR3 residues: CASPREAGGANTEAFF. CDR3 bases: TGTGCCAGTCCTAGGGAGGCAGGTGGGGCGAACACTGAAGCTTTCTTT.

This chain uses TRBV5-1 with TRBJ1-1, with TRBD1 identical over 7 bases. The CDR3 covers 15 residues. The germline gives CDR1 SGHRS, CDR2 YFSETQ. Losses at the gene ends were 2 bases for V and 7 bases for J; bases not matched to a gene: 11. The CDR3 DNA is TGCGCCAGCAGCTTTCGGACAGGAAGCGAAAATGAAGCTTTCTTT. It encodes CASSFRTGSENEAFF.

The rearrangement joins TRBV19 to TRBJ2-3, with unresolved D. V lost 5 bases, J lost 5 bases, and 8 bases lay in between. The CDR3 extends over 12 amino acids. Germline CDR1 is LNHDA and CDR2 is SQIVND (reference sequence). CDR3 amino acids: CASSLREDTQYF. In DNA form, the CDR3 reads TGTGCCAGTAGTCTCCGCGAAGATACGCAGTATTTT.